This is a list of T cell receptor beta chains from one sample in a study of blood T cells in healthy people across ages. TCRdb processed the 5' RACE reads anew with MiXCR; each CDR3 protein has one entry. The data hold around 820,000 distinct CDR3 sequences, with around 25% observed a single time. A further study also used this sample, focusing on T cells of mothers and their children.

Sequences were obtained from blood. The receptors stem from a boy aged 5-17 years in good health. The CDR3 runs from the conserved cysteine through the conserved F or W. D genes are given only for firm matches. Clone size is stated in some rows and not others, as once, few, many or a class when expanded.

abundance	d_gene	j_gene	len	v_gene	CDR3nt	CDR3aa
few	-	TRBJ1-1	12	TRBV20-1	TGCAGTGCGCCTAACAGGAACACTGAAGCTTTCTTT	CSAPNRNTEAFF
-	-	TRBJ1-2	15	TRBV4-3	TGCGCCAGCAGCCAATTTCAGGGAGCCAACTATGGCTACACCTTC	CASSQFQGANYGYTF
few	TRBD1	TRBJ1-2	14	TRBV28	TGTGCCAGCAGTTGGACAGGGCGAGTCTATGGCTACACCTTC	CASSWTGRVYGYTF
many	TRBD1	TRBJ2-3	16	TRBV5-5	TGTGCCAGCAGCTTGAGAGACAGGGGTGGAACAGATACGCAGTATTTT	CASSLRDRGGTDTQYF
-	-	TRBJ1-1	14	TRBV20-1	TGCAGTGCTAGTCCGCTACGGCAGAACACTGAAGCTTTCTTT	CSASPLRQNTEAFF
few	-	TRBJ2-5	15	TRBV18	TGTGCCAGTTCACAGGCTACGGCGTACCAAGAGACCCAGTACTTC	CASSQATAYQETQYF
few	-	TRBJ1-4	17	TRBV4-3	TGCGCCAGCAGCCAGGCCCGAAAGGATGCAACTAATGAAAAACTGTTTTTT	CASSQARKDATNEKLFF
few	-	TRBJ1-2	13	TRBV20-1	TGCAGTGCTAGAGGTGGAGGGTACTATGGCTACACCTTC	CSARGGGYYGYTF
-	-	TRBJ1-4	16	TRBV27	TGTGCCAGCAAGCCCCTGCCGGGACCAACTAATGAAAAACTGTTTTTT	CASKPLPGPTNEKLFF
few	-	TRBJ2-2	18	TRBV5-1	TGCGCCAGCAGCCCGGACTTGGGGAACTCGTTGGGCGGCGGGGAGCTGTTTTTT	CASSPDLGNSLGGGELFF
-	-	TRBJ1-3	14	TRBV12-3/TRBV12-4	TGTGCCAGCAGGGAAGGGACTCCTAGAAACACCATATATTTT	CASREGTPRNTIYF
-	-	TRBJ1-4	15	TRBV28	TGTGCCAGCGCCGCTACGGGGAATCTTAATGAAAAACTGTTTTTT	CASAATGNLNEKLFF
once	TRBD2	TRBJ2-1	13	TRBV6-6	TGTGCCAGCAGCGGGACTAGTCGCAATGAGCAGTTCTTC	CASSGTSRNEQFF
-	TRBD1	TRBJ1-4	17	TRBV3-1	TGTGCCAGCAGCTCAATCCGGCCGGGACAGGGGCGCGAAAAACTGTTTTTT	CASSSIRPGQGREKLFF
few	-	TRBJ2-7	13	TRBV7-9	TGTGCCAGCAGCTTAGAGCTATTCGACGAGCAGTACTTC	CASSLELFDEQYF
-	-	TRBJ1-5	16	TRBV10-2	TGCGCCAGCAGTGAGGCAAGGGACGGGCTAAATCAGCCCCAGCATTTT	CASSEARDGLNQPQHF
-	-	TRBJ1-4	13	TRBV29-1	TGCAGCGTTCGGGACCGGGTAAATGAAAAACTGTTTTTT	CSVRDRVNEKLFF